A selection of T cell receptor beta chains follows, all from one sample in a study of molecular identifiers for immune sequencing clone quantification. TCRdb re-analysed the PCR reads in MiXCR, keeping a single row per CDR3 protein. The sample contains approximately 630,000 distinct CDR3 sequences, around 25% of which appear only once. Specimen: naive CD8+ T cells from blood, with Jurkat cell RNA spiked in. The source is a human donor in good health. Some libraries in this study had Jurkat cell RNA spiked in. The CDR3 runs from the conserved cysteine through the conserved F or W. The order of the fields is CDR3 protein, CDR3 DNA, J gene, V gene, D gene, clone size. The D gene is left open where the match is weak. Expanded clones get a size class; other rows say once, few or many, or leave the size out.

cdr3_aa: CSARLSSGLTDTQYF; cdr3_nt: TGCAGTGCTAGACTATCGTCGGGGCTCACAGATACGCAGTATTTT; j_call: TRBJ2-3; v_call: TRBV20-1; d_call: .; clone_size: few
cdr3_aa: CASSPWTLAKNIQYF; cdr3_nt: TGTGCCAGCAGCCCCTGGACATTAGCCAAAAACATTCAGTACTTC; j_call: TRBJ2-4; v_call: TRBV3-2; d_call: .; clone_size: few
cdr3_aa: CASRVGRTDTQCF; cdr3_nt: TGTGCCAGCCGAGTGGGACGAACAGATACGCAGTGTTTT; j_call: TRBJ2-3; v_call: TRBV12-3/TRBV12-4; d_call: .; clone_size: few
cdr3_aa: CASSAGSSYNSPLHF; cdr3_nt: TGTGCCAGCAGCGCAGGGTCTTCCTATAATTCACCCCTCCACTTT; j_call: TRBJ1-6; v_call: TRBV5-3; d_call: .; clone_size: .
cdr3_aa: CASSFGTVEEQYF; cdr3_nt: TGTGCCAGCAGCTTCGGGACAGTGGAAGAGCAGTACTTC; j_call: TRBJ2-7; v_call: TRBV5-4; d_call: TRBD1; clone_size: many
cdr3_aa: CASSLAEHMNTEAFF; cdr3_nt: TGTGCCAGCAGCTTGGCCGAGCACATGAACACTGAAGCTTTCTTT; j_call: TRBJ1-1; v_call: TRBV5-6; d_call: .; clone_size: .
cdr3_aa: CASSSTHYAPDTQYF; cdr3_nt: TGTGCCAGTAGTTCCACCCATTATGCCCCCGATACGCAGTATTTT; j_call: TRBJ2-3; v_call: TRBV19; d_call: .; clone_size: few
cdr3_aa: CAWSSRGGPYEQYF; cdr3_nt: TGTGCCTGGAGTTCCCGGGGCGGGCCCTACGAGCAGTACTTC; j_call: TRBJ2-7; v_call: TRBV30; d_call: .; clone_size: few
cdr3_aa: CAWDYSGNVETQYF; cdr3_nt: TGTGCCTGGGACTATAGCGGGAATGTCGAGACCCAGTACTTC; j_call: TRBJ2-5; v_call: TRBV30; d_call: TRBD2; clone_size: .
cdr3_aa: CSATSGLYNEQFF; cdr3_nt: TGCAGTGCTACTTCGGGACTCTACAATGAGCAGTTCTTC; j_call: TRBJ2-1; v_call: TRBV20-1; d_call: .; clone_size: .
cdr3_aa: CASSHQQGWGTEAFF; cdr3_nt: TGTGCCAGCAGCCACCAACAGGGCTGGGGCACTGAAGCTTTCTTT; j_call: TRBJ1-1; v_call: TRBV14; d_call: .; clone_size: few
cdr3_aa: CASSVDVNYGYTF; cdr3_nt: TGTGCCAGCAGCGTAGACGTTAACTATGGCTACACCTTC; j_call: TRBJ1-2; v_call: TRBV9; d_call: .; clone_size: .
cdr3_aa: CASRTLGLAARQGSYEQYF; cdr3_nt: TGTGCCAGCCGTACCCTGGGGCTAGCGGCGCGACAAGGGTCCTACGAGCAGTACTTC; j_call: TRBJ2-7; v_call: TRBV28; d_call: TRBD2; clone_size: many
cdr3_aa: CASSQEGDAYGYTF; cdr3_nt: TGCGCCAGCAGCCAAGAAGGGGATGCTTATGGCTACACCTTC; j_call: TRBJ1-2; v_call: TRBV4-3; d_call: .; clone_size: .
cdr3_aa: CASSKGRQGRGYNSPLHF; cdr3_nt: TGTGCCAGCAGCAAAGGACGACAGGGTCGTGGATATAATTCACCCCTCCACTTT; j_call: TRBJ1-6; v_call: TRBV21-1; d_call: .; clone_size: few
cdr3_aa: CSVQWWREVNIEAFF; cdr3_nt: TGCAGCGTTCAATGGTGGAGGGAGGTTAACATTGAAGCTTTCTTT; j_call: TRBJ1-1; v_call: TRBV29-1; d_call: .; clone_size: .
cdr3_aa: CSAPKGETRRGDTQYF; cdr3_nt: TGCAGTGCCCCAAAGGGGGAGACACGCAGGGGAGATACGCAGTATTTT; j_call: TRBJ2-3; v_call: TRBV20-1; d_call: .; clone_size: many
cdr3_aa: CASSLGWGLQETQYF; cdr3_nt: TGTGCCAGCAGCCTGGGTTGGGGCCTCCAAGAGACCCAGTACTTC; j_call: TRBJ2-5; v_call: TRBV14; d_call: .; clone_size: many
cdr3_aa: CASSLSGGLDNEQFF; cdr3_nt: TGTGCCAGCAGTTTATCAGGGGGCTTGGACAATGAGCAGTTCTTC; j_call: TRBJ2-1; v_call: TRBV12-3/TRBV12-4; d_call: TRBD1; clone_size: .
cdr3_aa: CASSLVGTGVADTQYF; cdr3_nt: TGTGCCAGCAGCTTAGTCGGGACAGGGGTGGCAGATACGCAGTATTTT; j_call: TRBJ2-3; v_call: TRBV11-2; d_call: TRBD1; clone_size: .
cdr3_aa: CASKGQGLEQYF; cdr3_nt: TGTGCCAGCAAGGGACAGGGGCTCGAGCAGTACTTC; j_call: TRBJ2-7; v_call: TRBV27; d_call: TRBD1; clone_size: .
cdr3_aa: CASSLARDTNQPQHF; cdr3_nt: TGTGCCAGCAGCTTAGCGAGGGACACAAATCAGCCCCAGCATTTT; j_call: TRBJ1-5; v_call: TRBV7-8; d_call: .; clone_size: .
cdr3_aa: CASSPGTRYYEQYF; cdr3_nt: TGTGCCAGCAGCCCCGGGACCCGATACTACGAGCAGTACTTC; j_call: TRBJ2-7; v_call: TRBV7-9; d_call: .; clone_size: many
cdr3_aa: CASSPPGPWHEQYF; cdr3_nt: TGTGCCAGCTCACCTCCGGGACCATGGCACGAGCAGTACTTC; j_call: TRBJ2-7; v_call: TRBV18; d_call: .; clone_size: many
cdr3_aa: CASSHGLSGNFNEQFF; cdr3_nt: TGCGCCAGCAGCCACGGGTTGAGCGGGAACTTCAATGAGCAGTTCTTC; j_call: TRBJ2-1; v_call: TRBV4-1; d_call: TRBD2; clone_size: .
cdr3_aa: CASSSRTSTLYNEQFF; cdr3_nt: TGTGCCAGCAGCTCCCGGACCTCAACCCTTTACAATGAGCAGTTCTTC; j_call: TRBJ2-1; v_call: TRBV7-8; d_call: .; clone_size: many
cdr3_aa: CASSLGFQGVLGELFF; cdr3_nt: TGTGCCAGCAGCTTAGGTTTCCAGGGGGTCCTCGGGGAGCTGTTTTTT; j_call: TRBJ2-2; v_call: TRBV7-6; d_call: TRBD1; clone_size: many
cdr3_aa: CASSFILAGDYEQYF; cdr3_nt: TGTGCCAGCAGTTTCATTCTAGCGGGGGACTACGAGCAGTACTTC; j_call: TRBJ2-7; v_call: TRBV27; d_call: TRBD2; clone_size: many
cdr3_aa: CATEGEDGTDTQYF; cdr3_nt: TGTGCCACCGAAGGGGAGGATGGAACAGATACGCAGTATTTT; j_call: TRBJ2-3; v_call: TRBV24-1; d_call: .; clone_size: many
cdr3_aa: CASSLGDRGVTQYF; cdr3_nt: TGTGCCAGCAGCTTGGGGGACAGGGGTGTGACCCAGTACTTC; j_call: TRBJ2-5; v_call: TRBV7-6; d_call: TRBD1; clone_size: .
cdr3_aa: CASSPRGQGVYNSPLHF; cdr3_nt: TGTGCCAGCAGCCCGCGCGGACAGGGAGTCTATAATTCACCCCTCCACTTT; j_call: TRBJ1-6; v_call: TRBV5-6; d_call: TRBD1; clone_size: few
cdr3_aa: CSASTTGWDQETQYF; cdr3_nt: TGCAGTGCTAGCACGACAGGGTGGGACCAAGAGACCCAGTACTTC; j_call: TRBJ2-5; v_call: TRBV20-1; d_call: TRBD1; clone_size: .
cdr3_aa: CASSPPSMNTQYF; cdr3_nt: TGTGCCAGCAGCCCCCCTTCTATGAATACGCAGTATTTT; j_call: TRBJ2-3; v_call: TRBV7-9; d_call: .; clone_size: many
cdr3_aa: CASSPRASGRSEQYF; cdr3_nt: TGTGCCAGCAGTCCCCGGGCGAGCGGGAGAAGCGAGCAGTACTTC; j_call: TRBJ2-7; v_call: TRBV28; d_call: TRBD2; clone_size: .
cdr3_aa: CASSPSDWGPLNTGELFF; cdr3_nt: TGTGCCAGCTCACCCAGTGATTGGGGGCCTTTGAACACCGGGGAGCTGTTTTTT; j_call: TRBJ2-2; v_call: TRBV18; d_call: .; clone_size: few
cdr3_aa: CGTGLGGVGTEAFF; cdr3_nt: TGTGGAACAGGGTTAGGGGGCGTAGGTACTGAAGCTTTCTTT; j_call: TRBJ1-1; v_call: TRBV7-9; d_call: TRBD1; clone_size: many
cdr3_aa: CSVTGHPSLSTEAFF; cdr3_nt: TGCAGCGTGACGGGACACCCCTCCCTGAGCACTGAAGCTTTCTTT; j_call: TRBJ1-1; v_call: TRBV29-1; d_call: .; clone_size: many
cdr3_aa: CSVEEGGMWEYF; cdr3_nt: TGCAGCGTTGAAGAGGGCGGCATGTGGGAGTACTTC; j_call: TRBJ2-7; v_call: TRBV29-1; d_call: .; clone_size: many
cdr3_aa: CASSLIATNEKLVF; cdr3_nt: TGTGCCAGCAGTCTGATCGCAACTAATGAAAAACTGGTTTTT; j_call: TRBJ1-4; v_call: TRBV28; d_call: .; clone_size: .
cdr3_aa: CASSVDRFNSPLHF; cdr3_nt: TGCGCCAGCAGCGTCGACCGATTCAATTCACCCCTCCACTTT; j_call: TRBJ1-6; v_call: TRBV4-3; d_call: .; clone_size: .
cdr3_aa: CASGPGQGADRQGYTF; cdr3_nt: TGTGCTAGTGGTCCCGGACAGGGGGCAGATCGACAGGGCTACACCTTC; j_call: TRBJ1-2; v_call: TRBV12-5; d_call: TRBD1; clone_size: few
cdr3_aa: CASSYNDYEQYF; cdr3_nt: TGTGCCAGCAGTTATAACGACTACGAGCAGTACTTC; j_call: TRBJ2-7; v_call: TRBV6-5; d_call: .; clone_size: .
cdr3_aa: CAGSDFGSEQHF; cdr3_nt: TGTGCCGGCAGTGACTTCGGAAGCGAGCAGCACTTC; j_call: TRBJ2-7; v_call: TRBV6-1; d_call: .; clone_size: .
cdr3_aa: CSAREDPGYEQYF; cdr3_nt: TGCAGTGCTAGAGAGGACCCGGGGTACGAGCAGTACTTC; j_call: TRBJ2-7; v_call: TRBV20-1; d_call: .; clone_size: many
cdr3_aa: CSARDPAGGHDEQYF; cdr3_nt: TGCAGTGCTAGAGACCCAGCGGGGGGGCACGACGAGCAGTACTTC; j_call: TRBJ2-7; v_call: TRBV20-1; d_call: TRBD2; clone_size: many
cdr3_aa: CASSPKNQPQHF; cdr3_nt: TGTGCCAGCAGTCCCAAAAATCAGCCCCAGCATTTT; j_call: TRBJ1-5; v_call: TRBV12-3/TRBV12-4; d_call: .; clone_size: many
cdr3_aa: CASSAYTGGYRYEQYF; cdr3_nt: TGTGCCAGCTCAGCTTATACGGGAGGCTACCGGTACGAGCAGTACTTC; j_call: TRBJ2-7; v_call: TRBV7-9; d_call: TRBD2; clone_size: many
cdr3_aa: CASSRLFRTGRDNEQFF; cdr3_nt: TGCGCCAGCAGCCGGTTATTTCGGACAGGTAGAGACAATGAGCAGTTCTTC; j_call: TRBJ2-1; v_call: TRBV4-1; d_call: TRBD1; clone_size: few
cdr3_aa: CASRPQEETQYF; cdr3_nt: TGTGCCAGCAGGCCGCAGGAAGAGACCCAGTACTTC; j_call: TRBJ2-5; v_call: TRBV7-9; d_call: .; clone_size: few
cdr3_aa: CASRFDSYSPLHF; cdr3_nt: TGTGCCAGCAGGTTTGACAGTTATTCACCCCTCCACTTT; j_call: TRBJ1-6; v_call: TRBV28; d_call: .; clone_size: many